Below are 9 T cell receptor beta chains sequenced from a single sample in a study of cytomegalovirus exposure and HLA in healthy donors. A multiplex PCR was run with 60 Vbeta primers and 13 Jbeta primers. Assay: immunoSEQ multiplex PCR; the TCRdb copy retains only in-frame clones and omits some. The sample includes approximately 160,000 clones, roughly two thirds seen only once; the top ten take approximately 2.8%. The material sequenced was PBMCs. The source is a middle-aged woman in good health and CMV-seropositive.

The genes are TRBV4-1 and TRBJ2-2; TRBD1 agrees at 8 bases. CDR1 and CDR2 from the germline V gene are MGHRA and YSYEKL. The CDR3 consists of 17 residues. V lost 0 bases, J lost 3 bases, and 6 bases stayed unmatched. CDR3: CASSQEPGQGYTGELFF. The DNA for the CDR3 is TGCGCCAGCAGCCAAGAGCCAGGACAGGGATACACCGGGGAGCTGTTTTTT.

The chain employs TRBV6-5 and TRBJ1-3; D may be TRBD1 (6 bases). Trimming removed 5 bases at V and 4 bases at J, with 12 bases between. Germline values: CDR1 MNHEY, CDR2 SVGAGI. The CDR3 is 14 residues long. The chain's CDR3 is CASSQGLVGNTIYF. CDR3 bases: TGTGCCAGCAGTCAGGGGCTCGTCGGAAACACCATATATTTT.

The CDR3 protein is CASSSTVPNYEQYF. As DNA, the CDR3 is TGTGCCAGCAGCTCGACAGTACCGAACTACGAGCAGTACTTC. The rearrangement uses TRBV6-5 and TRBJ2-7; tentative D call: TRBD1 (5 bases). Germline V gene sequence: CDR1 MNHEY, CDR2 SVGAGI. V lost 6 bases and J lost 3, with 15 bases in between. The CDR3 consists of 14 residues.

The V and J genes are TRBV28 and TRBJ1-5; D possibly corresponds to TRBD1 (6 bases). This CDR3 has 14 residues. The V end was cut by 3 bases, the J end by 6 bases, with 12 bases between. The germline CDR1 and CDR2 sequences are MDHEN and SYDVKM. The CDR3, as DNA: TGTGCCAGCAGTTTGGGGGGGGGCGGTCAGCCCCAGCATTTT. This codes for CASSLGGGGQPQHF. Together with reference TRBV28 and TRBJ1-5, the CDR3 gives the full variable domain: DVKVTQSSRYLVKRTGEKVFLECVQDMDHENMFWYRQDPGLGLRLIYFSYDVKMKEKGDIPEGYSVSREKKERFSLILESASTNQTSMYLCASSLGGGGQPQHFGDGTRLSIL.

This chain connects TRBV19 to TRBJ2-1; 8 bases align to TRBD2. The germline gives CDR1 LNHDA, CDR2 SQIVND (reference sequence). The ends lost 5 bases at V and 4 bases at J; junction bases unmatched: 7. The CDR3 is 15 residues long. This CDR3 reads CASSLRVAGYNEQFF. In DNA, the CDR3 is TGTGCCAGTAGTCTTCGGGTAGCGGGATACAATGAGCAGTTCTTC.

This clone occurred a few times. V is TRBV5-6 and J is TRBJ1-2, with TRBD1 identical over 7 bases. V was clipped by 2 bases and J by 4 bases; unmatched bases: 8. Germline-derived CDR1 and CDR2 are SGHDT and YYEEEE. The CDR3 has 15 amino acids. The CDR3 bases are TGTGCCAGCAGCTTAGTGGAGGGGGCGACCTATGGCTACACCTTC. This codes for CASSLVEGATYGYTF.

This clone came up a few times. This chain joins TRBV28 and TRBJ2-7; 11 bases agree with TRBD2. Germline loops: CDR1 MDHEN, CDR2 SYDVKM. CDR3 length: 17 amino acids. Trimming at V came to 2 bases and at J to 4 bases, leaving 10 bases not matched to a gene. CDR3 in DNA: TGTGCCAGCAGTTTACCTGACGGACTAGCGGGTGCTTACGAGCAGTACTTC. The encoded protein is CASSLPDGLAGAYEQYF.

This chain uses TRBV5-1 with TRBJ1-2; D might be TRBD1 (6 bases). CDR1 SGHRS and CDR2 YFSETQ come from the germline V gene. V lost 8 bases and J 6 bases, leaving 14 bases between the germline ends. There are 12 residues in the CDR3. In DNA form, the CDR3 reads TGCGCCAGTACCAGGGGAGAACATGGCTACACCTTC. Encoded protein: CASTRGEHGYTF.

This clone was observed a single time. This sequence joins TRBV4-3 and TRBJ2-3; tentative D call: TRBD2 (6 bases). Germline V CDR1 and CDR2: LGHNA, YSLEER. Trimming stripped 5 bases from V and 2 bases from J, with 11 bases between. The length of the CDR3 is 14 residues. The CDR3 loop reads CASSDGLLTDTQYF. The CDR3 DNA reads as TGCGCCAGCAGCGACGGACTACTCACAGATACGCAGTATTTT.